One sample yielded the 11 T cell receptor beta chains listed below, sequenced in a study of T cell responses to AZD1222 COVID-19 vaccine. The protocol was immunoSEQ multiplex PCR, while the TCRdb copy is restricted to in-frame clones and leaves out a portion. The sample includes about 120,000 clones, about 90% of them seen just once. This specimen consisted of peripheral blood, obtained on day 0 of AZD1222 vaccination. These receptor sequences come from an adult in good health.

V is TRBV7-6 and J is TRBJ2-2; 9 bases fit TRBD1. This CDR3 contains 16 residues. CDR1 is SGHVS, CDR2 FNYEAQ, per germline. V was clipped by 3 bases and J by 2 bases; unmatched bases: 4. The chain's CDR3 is CASSFGQGRNTGELFF. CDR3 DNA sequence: TGTGCCAGCAGCTTCGGACAGGGGCGAAACACCGGGGAGCTGTTTTTT.

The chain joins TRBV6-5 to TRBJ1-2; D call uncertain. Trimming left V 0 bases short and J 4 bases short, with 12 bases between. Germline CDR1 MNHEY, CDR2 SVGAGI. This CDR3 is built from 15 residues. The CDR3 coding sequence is TGTGCCAGCAGTTACTCGTTGGGCAGCATCTATGGCTACACCTTC. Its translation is CASSYSLGSIYGYTF.

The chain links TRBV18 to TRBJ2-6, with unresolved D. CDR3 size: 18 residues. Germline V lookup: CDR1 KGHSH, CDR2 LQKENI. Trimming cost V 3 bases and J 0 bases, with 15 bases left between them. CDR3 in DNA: TGTGCCAGCTCACCCCGGGCTTGGTCCAACTCTGGGGCCAACGTCCTGACTTTC. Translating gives CASSPRAWSNSGANVLTF.

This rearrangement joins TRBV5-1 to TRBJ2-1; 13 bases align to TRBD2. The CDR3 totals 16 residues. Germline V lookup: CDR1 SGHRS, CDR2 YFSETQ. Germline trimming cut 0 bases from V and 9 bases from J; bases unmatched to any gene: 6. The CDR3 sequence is CASSLGGLAGAGEQFF. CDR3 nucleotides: TGCGCCAGCAGCTTGGGAGGACTAGCGGGGGCGGGTGAGCAGTTCTTC.

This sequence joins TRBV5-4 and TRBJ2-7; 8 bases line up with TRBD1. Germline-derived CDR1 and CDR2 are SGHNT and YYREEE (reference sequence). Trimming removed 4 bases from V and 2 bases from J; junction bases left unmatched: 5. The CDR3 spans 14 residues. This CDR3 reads CASSPKQGAYEQYF. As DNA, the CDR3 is TGTGCCAGCAGCCCGAAACAGGGGGCCTACGAGCAGTACTTC. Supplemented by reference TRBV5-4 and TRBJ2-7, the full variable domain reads ETGVTQSPTHLIKTRGQQVTLRCSSQSGHNTVSWYQQALGQGPQFIFQYYREEENGRGNFPPRFSGLQFPNYSSELNVNALELDDSALYLCASSPKQGAYEQYFGPGTRLTVT.

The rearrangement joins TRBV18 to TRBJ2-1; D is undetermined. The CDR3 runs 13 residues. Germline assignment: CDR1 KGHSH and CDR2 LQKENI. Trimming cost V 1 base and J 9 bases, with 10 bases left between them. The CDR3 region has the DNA TGTGCCAGCTCACCACGGGTCTCGGGTGAGCAGTTCTTC. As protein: CASSPRVSGEQFF.

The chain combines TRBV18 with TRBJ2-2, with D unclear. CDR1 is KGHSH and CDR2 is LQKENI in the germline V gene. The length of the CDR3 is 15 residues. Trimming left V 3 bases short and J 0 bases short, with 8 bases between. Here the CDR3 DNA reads TGTGCCAGCTCACCGATTTTCGCGAACACCGGGGAGCTGTTTTTT. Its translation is CASSPIFANTGELFF.

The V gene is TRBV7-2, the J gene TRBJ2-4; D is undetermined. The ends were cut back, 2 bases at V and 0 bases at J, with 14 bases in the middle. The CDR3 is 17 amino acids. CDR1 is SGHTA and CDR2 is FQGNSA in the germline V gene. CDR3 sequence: CASSLRDGLLAKNIQYF. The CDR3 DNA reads TGTGCCAGCAGCTTAAGGGATGGGTTACTAGCCAAAAACATTCAGTACTTC.

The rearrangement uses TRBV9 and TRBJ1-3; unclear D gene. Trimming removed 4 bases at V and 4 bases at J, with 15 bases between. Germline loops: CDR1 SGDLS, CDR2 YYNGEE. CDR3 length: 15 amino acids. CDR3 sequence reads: CASSPRVFRGNTIYF. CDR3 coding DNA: TGTGCCAGCAGCCCCCGGGTATTTCGGGGAAACACCATATATTTT.

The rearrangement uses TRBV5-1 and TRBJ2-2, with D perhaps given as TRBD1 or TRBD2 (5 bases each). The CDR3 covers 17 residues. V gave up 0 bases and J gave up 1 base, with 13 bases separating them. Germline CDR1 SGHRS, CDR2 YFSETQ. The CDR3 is CASSLGRGVGNTGELFF. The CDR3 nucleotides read TGCGCCAGCAGCTTGGGAAGGGGAGTGGGGAACACCGGGGAGCTGTTTTTT.

The CDR3 sequence is CASRGGGPTGELFF. Here the CDR3 DNA reads TGTGCCAGCCGGGGGGGCGGCCCCACCGGGGAGCTGTTTTTT. The J gene is TRBJ2-2, the V gene TRBV13; 8 bases line up with TRBD2. The trim removed 8 bases at V and 4 bases at J, leaving 6 bases unmatched. The CDR3 is made up of 14 amino acids. Germline V gene sequence: CDR1 PRHDT, CDR2 FYEKMQ (reference sequence).